These 20 T cell receptor beta chains originate from one sample sequenced in a study of control samples from healthy donors and cancer patients. Libraries were prepared by immunoSEQ multiplex PCR; TCRdb keeps only in-frame clonotypes and omits some of them. Of about 140,000 clones listed, roughly nine tenths are singletons. The sample consisted of blood. The receptors were sampled from a woman in her thirties in good health.

The CDR3: CASSYSAWVSDTQYF. Here the CDR3 DNA reads TGTGCCAGCAGTTACTCGGCGTGGGTGTCTGATACGCAGTATTTT. V and J are TRBV6-5 and TRBJ2-3; no firm D call. The germline CDR1 and CDR2 sequences are MNHEY and SVGAGI. The CDR3 loop spans 15 amino acids. Trimming shortened V by 0 bases and J by 6 bases, and 13 bases separated the two germline ends.

The V call is TRBV3-1 (or the pseudogene TRBV3-2), the J call TRBJ1-2, with D hard to call. This CDR3 region has 14 residues. Germline V gene sequence: CDR1 LGHDT, CDR2 YNNKEL (reference sequence). With 0 bases removed from V and 4 bases from J, the gap between germline ends came to 9 bases. CDR3 sequence (DNA): TGTGCCAGCAGCCAAGATTTGACACCCTATGGCTACACCTTC. Its protein product is CASSQDLTPYGYTF.

V gene TRBV3-1 (or the pseudogene TRBV3-2) combines with J gene TRBJ1-5; D uncertain. Per germline, CDR1 LGHDT and CDR2 YNNKEL (reference sequence). Deletions cut 5 bases from V and 3 bases from J, with 8 bases between. CDR3 length: 13 residues. The CDR3 DNA is TGTGCCAGCAGCGTTAAGGACAATCAGCCCCAGCATTTT. This sequence encodes CASSVKDNQPQHF.

The rearrangement joins TRBV2 to TRBJ2-2, with D unclear. In germline, CDR1 is SNHLY, CDR2 FYNNEI. The CDR3 is made up of 14 amino acids. V lost 7 bases and J lost 4, with 13 bases in between. The CDR3 bases are TGTGCCAGCAAAGCGAGTATGGGCACCGGGGAGCTGTTTTTT. Its translation is CASKASMGTGELFF.

V and J are TRBV2 and TRBJ2-3; D could derive from TRBD1 or TRBD2 (5 bases each). Germline loops: CDR1 SNHLY, CDR2 FYNNEI. CDR3 length equals 12 residues. V was cut by 8 bases and J by 4 bases, with 10 bases left in between. The CDR3 reads CASLLGADTQYF. CDR3 coding DNA: TGTGCCAGCTTGTTGGGGGCAGATACGCAGTATTTT.

This clone turned up a few times. Other nucleotide sequences in the sample specify the same CDR3. CDR3 region: CASSLGSYEQYF. In DNA, the CDR3 is TGTGCCAGCAGCTTAGGATCCTACGAGCAGTACTTC. The chain combines TRBV11-2 with TRBJ2-7; D is ambiguous. Germline V CDR1 and CDR2: SGHAT, FQNNGV. This CDR3 region has 12 residues. V was pared by 1 base and J by 1 base, with 2 bases between. Supplemented by reference TRBV11-2 and TRBJ2-7, the full variable domain reads EAGVAQSPRYKIIEKRQSVAFWCNPISGHATLYWYQQILGQGPKLLIQFQNNGVVDDSQLPKDRFSAERLKGVDSTLKIQPAKLEDSAVYLCASSLGSYEQYFGPGTRLTVT.

This chain links TRBV29-1 with TRBJ2-7, with D uncertain. The V and J ends lost 7 bases and 2 bases respectively, with 15 bases between them. The CDR3 is made up of 13 amino acids. Per the germline V gene, CDR1 is SQVTM and CDR2 is ANQGSEA. The CDR3 here is CSAQETAAYEQYF. The CDR3 bases are TGCAGCGCCCAGGAGACTGCCGCCTACGAGCAGTACTTC.

This chain connects TRBV2 to TRBJ2-5, with 10 bases aligning to TRBD2. This CDR3 comprises 15 residues. V was clipped by 5 bases and J by 2 bases; unmatched bases: 5. In germline, CDR1 is SNHLY, CDR2 FYNNEI. The DNA for the CDR3 is TGTGCCAGCAGTAAGCCAGCGGGAGGGCAAGAGACCCAGTACTTC. It yields the protein CASSKPAGGQETQYF.

This chain uses TRBV19 with TRBJ2-1, with 9 nucleotides matching TRBD2. Germline lookup yields CDR1 LNHDA and CDR2 SQIVND (reference sequence). The V gene end was trimmed by 4 bases and the J gene end by 2 bases; junction bases not matched to a gene: 9. The CDR3 has 17 residues. The CDR3 nucleotides are TGTGCCAGTAGTAGGGAATCGCGGGAGGGTACCTACAATGAGCAGTTCTTC. This translates into CASSRESREGTYNEQFF. The whole variable domain, filled in from reference TRBV19 and TRBJ2-1, reads DGGITQSPKYLFRKEGQNVTLSCEQNLNHDAMYWYRQDPGQGLRLIYYSQIVNDFQKGDIAEGYSVSREKKESFPLTVTSAQKNPTAFYLCASSRESREGTYNEQFFGPGTRLTVL.

The V call is TRBV10-3, the J call TRBJ1-1, with 8 positions matching TRBD1. The J segment lost 5 bases and the V segment lost 8 bases, leaving 10 bases of the junction unmatched. CDR1 and CDR2 (germline): ENHRY, SYGVKD. The CDR3 totals 14 residues. The CDR3 loop reads CAIAEPGQDTEAFF. The CDR3 DNA is TGTGCCATCGCAGAACCGGGACAGGATACTGAAGCTTTCTTT.

The CDR3 spells CASSLMGKMNTEAFF. The CDR3 DNA reads as TGTGCCAGCAGCTTAATGGGCAAGATGAACACTGAAGCTTTCTTT. This chain connects TRBV7-3 to TRBJ1-1, with unresolved D. Germline V gives CDR1 SGHTA, CDR2 FQGTGA. V lost 1 base to trimming and J lost 0 bases, with 9 bases between them. CDR3 length equals 15 residues.

V is TRBV9 and J is TRBJ2-1, with 11 bases fitting TRBD2. Germline V gene data show CDR1 as SGDLS and CDR2 as YYNGEE. The V segment lost 0 bases and the J segment 8 bases; nucleotides outside the gene matches: 7. CDR3 size: 16 residues. CDR3 bases: TGTGCCAGCAGCGTAGTTGGGACTAGCGGTTGGGATGAGCAGTTCTTC. Translation gives CASSVVGTSGWDEQFF. The variable domain in full, completed from reference TRBV9 and TRBJ2-1, reads DSGVTQTPKHLITATGQRVTLRCSPRSGDLSVYWYQQSLDQGLQFLIQYYNGEERAKGNILERFSAQQFPDLHSELNLSSLELGDSALYFCASSVVGTSGWDEQFFGPGTRLTVL.

The chain joins TRBV24-1 to TRBJ2-1; the match to TRBD2 covers 7 bases. The CDR3 totals 16 residues. V shed 6 bases, J shed 6 bases, and the junction held 13 bases outside the gene matches. Germline values: CDR1 KGHDR, CDR2 SFDVKD. CDR3 amino acids: CATSSGKRGGINEQFF. The CDR3 DNA sequence: TGTGCCACCAGTTCAGGAAAGCGGGGAGGTATCAATGAGCAGTTCTTC.

The rearrangement links TRBV7-8 to TRBJ1-1; maybe TRBD1 (6 bases). V lost 2 bases and J lost 4, with 17 bases in between. The CDR3 covers 16 residues. The germline V gene has CDR1 SGHVS and CDR2 FQNEAQ. Here the CDR3 DNA reads TGTGCCAGCAGCTTACGGACAGTCCTTGGGTCCACTGAAGCTTTCTTT. It yields the protein CASSLRTVLGSTEAFF.

This clone was counted between two and nine times. The chain joins TRBV11-2 to TRBJ2-5; 9 nucleotides align to TRBD1. This CDR3 is built from 16 residues. V lost 1 base and J lost 8; bases outside the gene matches: 11. From germline, CDR1 is SGHAT and CDR2 FQNNGV. DNA for the CDR3: TGTGCCAGCAGCTTAGTGGCCGGGACAGGGTTTCCTACCCAGTACTTC. It is translated as CASSLVAGTGFPTQYF.

The chain combines TRBV7-9 with TRBJ1-2, with 8 nucleotides matching TRBD1. Germline V gene data show CDR1 as SEHNR and CDR2 as FQNEAQ (reference sequence). V was clipped by 1 base and J by 6 bases; unmatched bases: 10. This CDR3 contains 16 residues. CDR3 residues: CASSLVAPRTGNGYTF. The CDR3 DNA is TGTGCCAGCAGCTTAGTAGCGCCCCGGACAGGGAATGGCTACACCTTC.

The rearrangement links TRBV12-3 or TRBV12-4 to TRBJ1-2; 7 bases align to TRBD1. The CDR3 runs to 13 residues. After removal of 8 bases from V and 6 bases from J, the junction contained 9 bases not matched to a gene. The CDR3 nucleotides are TGTGCCAGCCGACAGGGAAGGGGGAATGGCTACACCTTC. As protein: CASRQGRGNGYTF.

The rearrangement uses TRBV15 and TRBJ1-5, with D uncertain. The V and J ends lost 5 bases and 1 base respectively, with 12 bases between them. This CDR3 region has 15 residues. Germline V gene sequence: CDR1 LNHNV, CDR2 YYDKDF (reference sequence). This chain's CDR3 is CATSRNSRSNQPQHF. The CDR3 bases are TGTGCCACCAGCCGGAATTCGAGAAGCAATCAGCCCCAGCATTTT. Filled out from reference TRBV15 and TRBJ1-5, the complete variable domain reads DAMVIQNPRYQVTQFGKPVTLSCSQTLNHNVMYWYQQKSSQAPKLLFHYYDKDFNNEADTPDNFQSRRPNTSFCFLDIRSPGLGDTAMYLCATSRNSRSNQPQHFGDGTRLSIL.

The chain joins TRBV12-3 or TRBV12-4 to TRBJ2-7; 8 positions agree with TRBD2. V lost 5 bases, J lost 0 bases, and 0 bases stayed unmatched. The CDR3 sequence is 13 residues long. CDR3 in amino acids: CASSSGSSYEQYF. The CDR3 nucleotides read TGTGCCAGCAGTAGCGGGAGCTCCTACGAGCAGTACTTC.

The V and J genes are TRBV5-6 and TRBJ1-5; D is possibly TRBD1 (5 bases). The CDR3 is 15 amino acids. Germline V gene sequence: CDR1 SGHDT, CDR2 YYEEEE. The V gene lost 4 bases and the J gene lost 3 bases, with 14 bases spanning the gap. CDR3: CASSQDGGANQPQHF. As DNA, the CDR3 is TGTGCCAGCAGCCAGGACGGGGGAGCCAATCAGCCCCAGCATTTT.